The sequence of this T cell receptor (beta chain) was determined in a study of CD8 T cells in ankylosing spondylitis. General observations from the study: Before this, some motif variants had been reported in reactive arthritis synovial fluid and blood. It was reported that disease-linked clones were significantly enriched in matched ankylosing spondylitis synovial fluid. Clones linked to the disease showed a CD8+ phenotype. They occurred at relatively low frequencies in peripheral blood.

The CDR3 is 15 amino acids. As for this clonotype: Antigen specificity is unknown.

TCRdb analysed the 5' RACE reads with MiXCR anew, one entry per CDR3 protein. Of around 140,000 distinct CDR3 sequences listed, 11% are singletons. This TCR was recovered from a female donor with ankylosing spondylitis or in good health (not recorded which). The sample taken for sequencing was blood, either unsorted or a sorted T cell fraction (not recorded which). The V gene is TRBV5-2, the J gene TRBJ2-1; the D segment call TRBD1 is taken from the table without a DNA check. TRBV5-2 is a documented pseudogene. As DNA, the CDR3 is TGTGCCAGGGGCGCGGGGCTCGCCTCCTACAATGAGCAGTTCTTC. Protein sequence: CARGAGLASYNEQFF.